This T cell receptor beta chain was found in a study of T cells after yellow fever vaccination. Looking at the study overall: The SMART-Seq v4 Ultra Low Input method served to prepare the low-cell-number fractions.

This clonotype was counted only a few times. What it binds is not known. Trimming removed 4 bases at V and 15 bases at J, with 19 bases between. Germline values: CDR1 LGHDT, CDR2 YNNKEL (reference sequence). The CDR3 contains 13 residues. For TCR, cDNA came from 5'RACE template switching, which added a universal primer site and UMIs. A single record per CDR3 protein comes from TCRdb applying MiXCR to the 5' RACE reads. This table holds hundreds of thousands of distinct CDR3 sequences, approximately 15% found once. Study results and limitations: Clones from primary vaccination mostly reappeared after the booster (around 96% CD4, 88% CD8).

This receptor was identified in a man aged 25-45 years who received the YFV17D yellow fever vaccine. Sequencing was performed on PBMCs, taken on the day of the yellow fever booster vaccination. V gene TRBV3-1 combines with J gene TRBJ2-1; a possible D gene is TRBD2 (6 bases). The CDR3 DNA reads as TGTGCCAGCAGCCCACGGGGGTCAACTGATGGGTTCTTC. Protein sequence: CASSPRGSTDGFF.